The following is a TCR beta chain sequence with its context. The V end lost 7 bases, the J end lost 5 bases, and 11 bases lay between the germline ends. The CDR3 contains 12 residues. Per the germline V gene, CDR1 is MNHNS and CDR2 is SASEGT. This record belongs to a study of T cell changes during pregnancy in multiple sclerosis. Clones were read by immunoSEQ multiplex PCR, and TCRdb kept only the in-frame ones, dropping some. The table shows about 50,000 clones, with about 90% occurring only once. Sequenced material: CD4+ T cells from peripheral blood mononuclear cells, taken after pregnancy. The J gene is TRBJ1-2, the V gene TRBV6-1; D ambiguous. The source of this sequence is a female donor in good health, enrolled as a control in a pregnancy study. CDR3 sequence: CASNNNWYGYTF. DNA for the CDR3: TGTGCCAGCAATAATAACTGGTATGGCTACACCTTC.